A selection of T cell receptor beta chains follows, all from one sample in a study of PD-L1 blockade in urothelial cancer. Sequencing used immunoSEQ multiplex PCR; TCRdb keeps in-frame clones, though not all of them. Here the sample spans tens of thousands of clones, over 65% being singletons. The sample was PBMCs, taken around atezolizumab (anti-PD-L1) treatment. These receptors all come from a man between 65 and 79 years old with urothelial cancer. Both conserved end residues are part of each CDR3. D genes are given only for firm matches. Clone size, where shown, is once, few, many, or a class for clones that have expanded.

V gene	J gene	clone size	D gene	CDR3 protein	CDR3 DNA
TRBV28	TRBJ2-7	NA	TRBD2	CASSLREGSYEQYF	TGTGCCAGCAGTTTGCGGGAGGGATCCTACGAGCAGTACTTC
TRBV2	TRBJ2-3	NA	NA	CATAEAEVADTQYF	TGTGCCACCGCTGAGGCAGAGGTCGCAGATACGCAGTATTTT
TRBV7-2	TRBJ2-5	NA	NA	CASSTSTEETQYF	TGTGCCAGCAGCACCTCGACAGAAGAGACCCAGTACTTC
TRBV2	TRBJ1-4	once	NA	CASSLRSQAEKLFF	TGTGCCAGCAGTTTAAGGTCTCAGGCGGAAAAACTGTTTTTT
TRBV28	TRBJ2-7	few	TRBD1	CASSPGGSSYYEQYF	TGTGCCAGCAGTCCAGGGGGATCTTCGTACTACGAGCAGTACTTC
TRBV29-1	TRBJ1-2	NA	NA	CSVEGQGESYGYTF	TGCAGCGTTGAGGGGCAGGGTGAGAGCTATGGCTACACCTTC
TRBV9	TRBJ2-1	NA	TRBD2	CASSAQEASGRADEQFF	TGTGCCAGCAGCGCCCAGGAGGCCAGCGGGAGGGCCGATGAGCAGTTCTTC
TRBV7-8	TRBJ2-1	NA	TRBD2	CASSSRAVGTRLSEQFF	TGTGCCAGCAGCTCACGCGCGGTGGGGACTAGATTGTCTGAGCAGTTCTTC
TRBV14	TRBJ2-7	NA	TRBD2	CASSQALAGGQYF	TGTGCCAGCAGCCAAGCCTTAGCGGGGGGCCAGTACTTC
TRBV19	TRBJ1-1	NA	TRBD1	CASSNRGVDTEAFF	TGTGCCAGTAGTAACAGGGGAGTCGACACTGAAGCTTTCTTT
TRBV7-9	TRBJ2-1	NA	NA	CASSLQFNEQFF	TGTGCCAGCAGCCTACAGTTCAATGAGCAGTTCTTC
TRBV5-1	TRBJ1-1	NA	NA	CASSLDPSVNTEAFF	TGCGCCAGCAGCTTGGACCCAAGCGTGAACACTGAAGCTTTCTTT
TRBV28	TRBJ2-7	NA	NA	CASSARYEQYF	TGTGCCAGCAGTGCCAGGTACGAGCAGTACTTC
TRBV25-1	TRBJ1-5	NA	TRBD1	CASSDEGAVQPQHF	TGTGCCAGCAGTGACGAGGGGGCTGTCCAGCCCCAGCATTTT
TRBV5-1	TRBJ1-4	NA	TRBD1	CASSFRTGGEKLFF	TGCGCCAGCAGCTTTAGGACAGGGGGTGAAAAACTGTTTTTT
TRBV6-5	TRBJ2-7	NA	TRBD2	CASSSSGTTYEQYF	TGTGCCAGCAGTTCTAGCGGGACCACCTACGAGCAGTACTTC
TRBV28	TRBJ1-2	NA	TRBD1	CASSPWTGEDYGYTF	TGTGCCAGCAGTCCGTGGACAGGGGAAGACTATGGCTACACCTTC